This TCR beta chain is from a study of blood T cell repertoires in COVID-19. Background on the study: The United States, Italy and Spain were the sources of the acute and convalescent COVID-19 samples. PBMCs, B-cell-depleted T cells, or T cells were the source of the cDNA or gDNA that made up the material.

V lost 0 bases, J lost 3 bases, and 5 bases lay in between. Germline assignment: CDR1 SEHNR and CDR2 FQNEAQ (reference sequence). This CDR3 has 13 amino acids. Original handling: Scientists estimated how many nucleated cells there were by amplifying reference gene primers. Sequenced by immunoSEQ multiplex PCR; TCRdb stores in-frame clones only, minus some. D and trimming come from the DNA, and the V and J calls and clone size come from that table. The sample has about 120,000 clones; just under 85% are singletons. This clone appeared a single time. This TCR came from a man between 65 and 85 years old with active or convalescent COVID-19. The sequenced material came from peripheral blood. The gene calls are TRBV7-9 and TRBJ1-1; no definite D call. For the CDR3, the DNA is TGTGCCAGCAGCTTAGCGTCCGACACTGAAGCTTTCTTT. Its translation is CASSLASDTEAFF.